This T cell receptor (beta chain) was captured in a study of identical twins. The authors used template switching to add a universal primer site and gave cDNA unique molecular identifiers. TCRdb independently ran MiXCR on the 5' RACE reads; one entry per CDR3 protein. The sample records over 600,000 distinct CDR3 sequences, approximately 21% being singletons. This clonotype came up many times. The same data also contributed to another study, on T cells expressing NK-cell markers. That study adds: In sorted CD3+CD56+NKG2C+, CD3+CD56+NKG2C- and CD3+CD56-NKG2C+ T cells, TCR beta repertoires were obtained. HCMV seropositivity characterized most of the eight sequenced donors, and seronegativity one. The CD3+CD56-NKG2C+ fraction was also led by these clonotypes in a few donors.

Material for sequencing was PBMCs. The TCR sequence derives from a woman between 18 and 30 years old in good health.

The CDR3 loop reads CASSRTSGGMETQYF. In DNA, the CDR3 is TGCGCCAGCTCCAGGACTAGCGGAGGAATGGAGACCCAGTACTTC. The chain recombines TRBV10-1 with TRBJ2-5; 10 bases fit TRBD2. The V and J ends lost 8 bases and 5 bases, in that order; junction bases with no gene match: 11. Germline CDR1 WNHNN, CDR2 SYGVQD (reference sequence). This CDR3 comprises 15 residues.